Listed below are T cell receptor beta chains from one sample, sequenced in a study of cytomegalovirus exposure and HLA in healthy donors. Here immunoSEQ multiplex PCR was the method, and the copy in TCRdb shows in-frame clones only, minus some. The repertoire holds just under 65,000 clones, with approximately 95% as singletons. Sequences were obtained from PBMCs. The source of these receptors is a woman aged 18-30 years in good health and CMV-seropositive. The CDR3 runs from the conserved cysteine through the conserved F or W. The D gene is left open where the match is weak. Rows give clone size only sometimes, using once, few, many, or a class for an expanded clone.

d_gene | abundance | j_gene | v_gene | CDR3nt | CDR3aa
. | . | TRBJ1-2 | TRBV5-3 | TGTGCCAGAAGCTTGCGTTTTAACACAGTCTACTATGGCTACACCTTC | CARSLRFNTVYYGYTF
. | . | TRBJ2-5 | TRBV7-3 | TGTGCCAGCAGCTTAACCCGTGAAGAGACCCAGTACTTC | CASSLTREETQYF
. | . | TRBJ2-3 | TRBV19 | TGTGCCAGTACGCCCAGGGGGGTTAGCACAGATACGCAGTATTTT | CASTPRGVSTDTQYF
. | . | TRBJ2-7 | TRBV2 | TGTGCCAGCATAACTTACAGCTACGAGCAGTACTTC | CASITYSYEQYF
. | . | TRBJ2-7 | TRBV6-1 | TGTGCCAGCAGTGAACAGGGGAGTACCTACGAGCAGTACTTC | CASSEQGSTYEQYF
TRBD1 | . | TRBJ1-3 | TRBV5-6 | TGTGCCAGCAGGGCACAGGGGTCTGGAAACACCATATATTTT | CASRAQGSGNTIYF
TRBD2 | once | TRBJ2-2 | TRBV29-1 | TGCAGCGGCCACCTAGCGGGAGGGGGTACCGGGGAGCTGTTTTTT | CSGHLAGGGTGELFF
. | . | TRBJ2-2 | TRBV6-1 | TGTGCCAGCAGACAGGTATTCACCGGGGAGCTGTTTTTT | CASRQVFTGELFF
TRBD2 | . | TRBJ2-1 | TRBV27 | TGTGCCAGCGGACTAGCGGGGGTAAACATCAATGAGCAGTTCTTC | CASGLAGVNINEQFF
. | . | TRBJ1-2 | TRBV2 | TGTGCCAGCAGTGCCGACAGTCCCTATGGCTACACCTTC | CASSADSPYGYTF
TRBD1 | once | TRBJ1-5 | TRBV6-5 | TGTGCCAGCAGTTACTCGGGGACAGGGGCTCAGCCCCAGCATTTT | CASSYSGTGAQPQHF
TRBD2 | . | TRBJ2-5 | TRBV9 | TGTGCCAGCAGCGATATAGCGGGGGGGCCGCAAGAGACCCAGTACTTC | CASSDIAGGPQETQYF
. | . | TRBJ2-3 | TRBV5-1 | TGCGCCAGCAGGCTAGACACAGATACGCAGTATTTT | CASRLDTDTQYF
. | . | TRBJ2-7 | TRBV5-1 | TGCGCCAGCAGCTTGGACCCCGCGGCGTCCTACGAGCAGTACTTC | CASSLDPAASYEQYF
TRBD1 | . | TRBJ2-5 | TRBV30 | TGTGCCTGGAGTGGGACAGGGTTGCAGACCCAGTACTTC | CAWSGTGLQTQYF
TRBD1 | . | TRBJ1-1 | TRBV5-6 | TGTGCCAGCAGCTTGGCCAGGGGAGTTCAGGGGGCTGACACTGAAGCTTTCTTT | CASSLARGVQGADTEAFF
TRBD2 | once | TRBJ2-7 | TRBV6-1 | TGTGCCAGCAGTGAAGTTGCGGGGGGGGGCGAGCAGTACTTC | CASSEVAGGGEQYF
. | . | TRBJ2-1 | TRBV28 | TGTGCCAGCAGTTTGTTCGGCAATGAGCAGTTCTTC | CASSLFGNEQFF
. | . | TRBJ1-1 | TRBV7-6 | TGTGCCAGCAGCTCCATGGGCGGGAGATTGAACACTGAAGCTTTCTTT | CASSSMGGRLNTEAFF
. | . | TRBJ1-5 | TRBV6-6 | TGTGCCAGCAGTTACTCCACTGGCAATCAGCCCCAGCATTTT | CASSYSTGNQPQHF
TRBD1 | . | TRBJ1-2 | TRBV30 | TGTGCCTGGAGAAGTAGGACAGGCCCTAACTATGGCTACACCTTC | CAWRSRTGPNYGYTF
TRBD2 | . | TRBJ2-2 | TRBV19 | TGTGCCAGTAGTATAAGGGCGGGGGCGAACACCGGGGAGCTGTTTTTT | CASSIRAGANTGELFF
. | once | TRBJ2-1 | TRBV19 | TGTGCCAGTAGTCGATACGCAACTAGCTCCTACAATGAGCAGTTCTTC | CASSRYATSSYNEQFF
. | . | TRBJ1-2 | TRBV6-6 | TGTGCCAGCAGTTTAAACTATGGCTACACCTTC | CASSLNYGYTF
. | . | TRBJ1-1 | TRBV6-1 | TGTGCCAGCAGTGAGCGGGACGGACACCGAAATGGAGCTTTCTTT | CASSERDGHRNGAFF
. | . | TRBJ2-5 | TRBV5-1 | TGCGCCAGCAGCTTGGCCACTAGTTACCAGACCCAGTACTTC | CASSLATSYQTQYF
. | . | TRBJ2-3 | TRBV7-3 | TGTGCCAGCAGCTCGACTAGGCGGGGGCCAGATACGCAGTATTTT | CASSSTRRGPDTQYF
TRBD2 | . | TRBJ2-5 | TRBV9 | TGTGCCAGCAGCGAGGCTAGCGGGGTGATGGGACAAGAGACCCAGTACTTC | CASSEASGVMGQETQYF
TRBD1 | . | TRBJ1-5 | TRBV6-5 | TGTGCCAGCAGAGCTACAGGGGGCGATCAGCCCCAGCATTTT | CASRATGGDQPQHF
. | . | TRBJ1-6 | TRBV7-9 | TGTGCCAGCAGACTAGGACAGTTTGATTCACCCCTCCACTTT | CASRLGQFDSPLHF
. | once | TRBJ1-1 | TRBV27 | TGTGCCAGCAGTTTATACCGGGGAGGTGGCACTGAAGCTTTCTTT | CASSLYRGGGTEAFF
. | once | TRBJ2-7 | TRBV18 | TGTGCCAGCTCACCACCAAGGTACGGGGTTGCTTCTTACGAGCAGTACTTC | CASSPPRYGVASYEQYF
. | . | TRBJ2-7 | TRBV13 | TGTGCCAGCAGCCCACGGGGTGGTAAATACGAGCAGTACTTC | CASSPRGGKYEQYF
TRBD2 | once | TRBJ2-1 | TRBV5-1 | TGCGCCAGCAGCTTGCCCCAACTAGCTAGCGGGGGCATCGATGAGCAGTTCTTC | CASSLPQLASGGIDEQFF
TRBD2 | . | TRBJ2-3 | TRBV11-2 | TGTGCCAGCAGCTCTACTAGCGGACTCACAGATACGCAGTATTTT | CASSSTSGLTDTQYF
TRBD2 | . | TRBJ2-7 | TRBV5-6 | TGTGCCAGCAGCTTGATTACTAGCGGGAGCCACGAGCAGTACTTC | CASSLITSGSHEQYF
. | . | TRBJ1-2 | TRBV27 | TGTGCCAGCAGTTCAAGTGCCGAGGTTGTCTACACCTTC | CASSSSAEVVYTF